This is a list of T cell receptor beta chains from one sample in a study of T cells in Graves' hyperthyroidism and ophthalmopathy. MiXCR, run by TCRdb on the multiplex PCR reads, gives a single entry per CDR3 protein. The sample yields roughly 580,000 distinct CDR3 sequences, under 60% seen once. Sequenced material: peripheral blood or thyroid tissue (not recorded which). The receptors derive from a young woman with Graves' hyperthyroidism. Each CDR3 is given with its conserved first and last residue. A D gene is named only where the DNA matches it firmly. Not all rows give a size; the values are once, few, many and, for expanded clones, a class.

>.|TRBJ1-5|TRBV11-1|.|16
CASSLLGINSNQPQHF
TGTGCCAGCAGTTTATTGGGTATTAATAGCAATCAGCCCCAGCATTTT
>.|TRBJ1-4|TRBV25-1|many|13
CASTGQGWGKLFF
TGTGCCAGCACCGGACAAGGCTGGGGAAAACTGTTTTTT
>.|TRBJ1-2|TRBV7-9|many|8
CASSRGSF
TGTGCCAGCAGCAGGGGCTCCTTC
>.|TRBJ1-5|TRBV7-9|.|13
CASYQGTDQPQHF
TGTGCCAGCTACCAGGGTACGGATCAGCCCCAGCATTTT
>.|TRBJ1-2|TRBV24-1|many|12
CATSDVTGFYTF
TGTGCCACCAGTGATGTCACGGGATTTTACACCTTC
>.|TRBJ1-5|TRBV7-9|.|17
CASSSVGARGPWQPQHF
TGTGCCAGCAGCTCAGTTGGGGCCCGGGGGCCATGGCAGCCCCAGCATTTT
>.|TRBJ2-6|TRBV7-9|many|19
CASSLALGSPLSGANVLTF
TGTGCCAGCAGCTTAGCGCTTGGCTCCCCACTGTCTGGGGCCAACGTCCTGACTTTC
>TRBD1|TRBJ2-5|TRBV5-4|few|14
CASSLRTGEETQYF
TGTGCCAGCAGCCTACGGACAGGGGAAGAGACCCAGTACTTC
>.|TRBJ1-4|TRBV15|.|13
CATSGGTSEKLFF
TGTGCCACCAGCGGGGGGACTAGCGAAAAACTGTTTTTT
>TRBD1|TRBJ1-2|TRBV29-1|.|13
CSAAGTGTAGYTF
TGCAGCGCAGCCGGGACAGGGACGGCTGGCTACACCTTC
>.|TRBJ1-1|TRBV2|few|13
CASSFRSNKEAFF
TGTGCCAGCAGTTTTAGGTCGAATAAGGAAGCTTTCTTT
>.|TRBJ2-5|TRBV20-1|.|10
CSATGETQYF
TGCAGTGCTACGGGAGAGACCCAGTACTTC
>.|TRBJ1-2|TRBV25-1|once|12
CASQVAAGGYTF
TGTGCCAGTCAGGTTGCGGCGGGTGGCTACACCTTC
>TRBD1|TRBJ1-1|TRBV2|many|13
CASSVQGGTEAFF
TGTGCCAGCAGCGTACAGGGGGGCACTGAAGCTTTCTTT
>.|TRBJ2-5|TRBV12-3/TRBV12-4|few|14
CASSWREYQETQYF
TGTGCCAGCAGTTGGAGAGAGTATCAAGAGACCCAGTACTTC
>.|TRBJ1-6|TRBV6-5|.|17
CASTTFRRATRDSPLHF
TGTGCCAGCACTACTTTTCGCCGGGCCACCCGGGATTCACCCCTCCACTTT
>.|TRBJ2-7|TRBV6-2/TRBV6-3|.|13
CASSYSQLDEQYF
TGTGCCAGCAGTTACTCCCAGCTAGACGAGCAGTACTTC
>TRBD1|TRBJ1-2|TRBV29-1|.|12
CSVVDREGGYTF
TGCAGCGTTGTGGACAGGGAGGGTGGCTACACCTTC
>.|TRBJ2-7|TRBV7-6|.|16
CASSTRGLPFGLEQYF
TGTGCCAGCAGCACAAGGGGACTCCCTTTTGGGCTTGAGCAGTACTTC
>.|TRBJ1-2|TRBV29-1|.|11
CSLEGRGGYTF
TGCAGCTTAGAAGGCCGTGGGGGCTACACCTTC
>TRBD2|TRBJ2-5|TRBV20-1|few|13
CSARDLAVWTQYF
TGCAGTGCTAGAGATCTAGCGGTGTGGACCCAGTACTTC
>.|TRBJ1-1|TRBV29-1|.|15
CSVTPAGGGTEEAFF
TGCAGCGTTACTCCAGCGGGAGGTGGCACAGAAGAAGCTTTCTTT
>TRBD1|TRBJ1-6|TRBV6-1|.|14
CASSDSGQGSPLHF
TGTGCCAGCAGTGATTCTGGACAGGGTTCACCCCTCCACTTT
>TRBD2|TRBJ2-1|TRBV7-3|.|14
CASSGGGLGDEQFF
TGTGCCAGCAGCGGAGGTGGACTAGGGGATGAGCAGTTCTTC
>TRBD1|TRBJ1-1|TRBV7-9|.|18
CASSLKDRGMVGYTEAFF
TGTGCCAGCAGCTTAAAGGACAGGGGGATGGTTGGGTACACTGAAGCTTTCTTT
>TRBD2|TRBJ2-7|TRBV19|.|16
CASSTGAGALSYEQYF
TGTGCCAGTAGTACCGGAGCGGGAGCCCTCTCCTACGAGCAGTACTTC
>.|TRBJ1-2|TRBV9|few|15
CASSVDPRRNYGYTF
TGTGCCAGCAGCGTAGACCCCCGGAGAAACTATGGCTACACCTTC
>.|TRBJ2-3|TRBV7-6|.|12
CASSLTADTQYF
TGTGCCAGCAGCTTGACAGCAGATACGCAGTATTTT
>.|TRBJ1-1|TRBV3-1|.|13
CASSQRTTTEAFF
TGTGCCAGCAGCCAACGGACGACCACTGAAGCTTTCTTT
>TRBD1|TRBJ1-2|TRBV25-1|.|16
CASSQDPRQGAGGYTF
TGCGCCAGCAGCCAAGATCCGCGACAGGGGGCAGGTGGCTACACCTTC
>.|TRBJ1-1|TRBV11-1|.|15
CASSTREGMSPEAFF
TGTGCCAGCAGCACCAGGGAGGGGATGAGCCCTGAAGCTTTCTTT
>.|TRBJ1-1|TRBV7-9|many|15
CASSLRLGSSTEAFF
TGTGCCAGCAGCTTACGACTGGGTTCAAGCACTGAAGCTTTCTTT
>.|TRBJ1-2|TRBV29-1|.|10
CSVGREDYTF
TGCAGCGTTGGCCGGGAAGACTACACCTTC
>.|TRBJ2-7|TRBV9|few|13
CASSVEGSYEQYF
TGTGCCAGCAGCGTAGAAGGGAGCTACGAGCAGTACTTC
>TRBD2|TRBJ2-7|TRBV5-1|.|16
CASSQPLAGESHEQYF
TGTGCCAGCAGCCAACCGCTCGCGGGAGAGTCCCACGAGCAGTACTTC
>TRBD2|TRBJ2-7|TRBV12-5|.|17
CASGSIAGNGAYYEQYF
TGTGCTAGTGGGTCGATAGCGGGAAACGGGGCATACTACGAGCAGTACTTC
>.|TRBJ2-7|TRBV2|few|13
CASRDAEDYEQYF
TGTGCCAGCAGAGACGCGGAGGACTACGAGCAGTACTTC
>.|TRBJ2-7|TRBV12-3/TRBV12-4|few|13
CASRSSWAYEQYF
TGTGCCAGCAGATCCAGTTGGGCCTACGAGCAGTACTTC
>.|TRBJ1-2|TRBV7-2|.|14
CASSPQTDSYGYTF
TGTGCCAGCTCACCACAGACCGACAGCTATGGCTACACCTTC
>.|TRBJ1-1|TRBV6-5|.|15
CASSYGWGGNPEAFF
TGTGCCAGCAGTTACGGTTGGGGTGGGAACCCTGAAGCTTTCTTT
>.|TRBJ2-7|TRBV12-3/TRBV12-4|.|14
CASSLPGAFEEQYF
TGTGCCAGCAGTTTACCGGGGGCCTTTGAAGAGCAGTACTTC
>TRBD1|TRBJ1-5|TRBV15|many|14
CATRMDRSNQPQHF
TGTGCCACCAGGATGGACAGGAGCAATCAGCCCCAGCATTTT
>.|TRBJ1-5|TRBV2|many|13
CASSKDRYQPQHF
TGTGCCAGCAGTAAGGACAGATATCAGCCCCAGCATTTT
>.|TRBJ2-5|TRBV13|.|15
CASSLGGVKGETQYF
TGTGCCAGCAGCTTAGGAGGGGTGAAAGGAGAGACCCAGTACTTC
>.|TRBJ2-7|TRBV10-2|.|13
CASKTRKAYEQYF
TGTGCCAGCAAGACAAGAAAGGCCTACGAGCAGTACTTC
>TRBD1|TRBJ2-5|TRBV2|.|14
CASSESQGAETQYF
TGTGCCAGCAGTGAATCACAGGGGGCAGAGACCCAGTACTTC
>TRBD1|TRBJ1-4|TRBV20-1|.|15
CSAKPYGTDNEKLFF
TGCAGTGCTAAACCCTACGGGACAGATAATGAAAAACTGTTTTTT
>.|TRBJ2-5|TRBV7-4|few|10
CASSLEPQYF
TGTGCCAGCAGCTTAGAGCCCCAGTACTTC
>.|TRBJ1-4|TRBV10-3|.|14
CASSEEGPNEKLFF
TGTGCCAGCAGTGAAGAGGGACCTAATGAAAAACTGTTTTTT
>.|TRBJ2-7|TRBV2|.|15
CASSLVRERRGEQYF
TGTGCCAGCAGCTTAGTGAGGGAGCGGCGGGGCGAGCAGTACTTC
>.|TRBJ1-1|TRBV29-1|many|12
CSVERAEQPAFF
TGCAGCGTTGAAAGGGCCGAACAACCAGCTTTCTTT
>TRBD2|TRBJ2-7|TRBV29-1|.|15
CSVVGTSGSGDEQYF
TGCAGCGTTGTTGGCACTAGCGGGAGTGGCGACGAGCAGTACTTC